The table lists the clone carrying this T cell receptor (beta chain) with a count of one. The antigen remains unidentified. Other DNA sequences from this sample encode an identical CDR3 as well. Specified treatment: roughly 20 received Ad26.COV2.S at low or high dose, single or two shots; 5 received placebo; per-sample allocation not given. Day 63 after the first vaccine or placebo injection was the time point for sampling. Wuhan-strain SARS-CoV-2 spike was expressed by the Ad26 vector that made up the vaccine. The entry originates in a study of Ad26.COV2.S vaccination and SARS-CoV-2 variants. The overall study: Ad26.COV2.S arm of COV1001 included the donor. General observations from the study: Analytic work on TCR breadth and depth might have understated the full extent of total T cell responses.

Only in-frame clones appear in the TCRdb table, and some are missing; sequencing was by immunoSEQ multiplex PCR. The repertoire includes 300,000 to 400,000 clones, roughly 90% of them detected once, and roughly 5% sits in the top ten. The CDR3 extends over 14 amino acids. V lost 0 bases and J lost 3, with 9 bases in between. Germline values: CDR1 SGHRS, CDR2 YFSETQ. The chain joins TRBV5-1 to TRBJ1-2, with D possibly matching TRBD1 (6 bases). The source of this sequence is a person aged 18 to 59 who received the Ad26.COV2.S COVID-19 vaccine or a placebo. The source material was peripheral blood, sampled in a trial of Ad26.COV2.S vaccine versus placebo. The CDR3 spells CASSLAGGDYGYTF. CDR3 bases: TGCGCCAGCAGCTTGGCCGGGGGCGACTATGGCTACACCTTC. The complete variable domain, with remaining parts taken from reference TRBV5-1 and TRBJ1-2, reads KAGVTQTPRYLIKTRGQQVTLSCSPISGHRSVSWYQQTPGQGLQFLFEYFSETQRNKGNFPGRFSGRQFSNSRSEMNVSTLELGDSALYLCASSLAGGDYGYTFGSGTRLTVV.